Here is one TCR beta chain with its context. Its specific antigen is unknown. One end of the junction is discordant with germline, which a read error may explain. The source of the sample is a study of cytomegalovirus exposure and HLA in healthy donors (dated by TCRdb to about 2017). A note on the overall study: An earlier analysis of some 550 of the donors reported more than 250 Gb of sequence data and 117 million unique TCR beta sequences from about 179 million T cells. An early release that covered about 600 HLA-typed donors contained approximately 300 gigabases of sequencing data and around 80 million unique TCR sequences. Among the approximately 430 genotyped donors, approximately 76% belonged to the genetic ancestry cluster associated with self-reported Caucasian donors. The study was designed to test whether signatures of past pathogen exposure could be identified by cataloging public T cell receptors. Using immunosequencing, the study profiled T cell repertoires from fewer than 700 subjects and related those repertoires to cytomegalovirus serostatus. Besides the first cohort of roughly 640 subjects, a separate validation cohort made up of 120 different subjects was used. The study combined high-throughput TCR immunosequencing, statistical association of individual TCRs with disease status, and machine learning to predict cytomegalovirus infection status. In a later analysis, previously published TCR beta repertoires from 550 to 750 donors were re-analyzed and high-resolution HLA genotyping was added so that TCR occurrence patterns could be studied. In the later analysis, no new phenotypic data were used to find candidate immune exposures; instead, reliance was placed on TCR beta sequences and their occurrence across donors. In an earlier analysis of 587 of the donors, high-throughput TCR beta sequencing was used to judge whether each TCR beta V gene segment behaved as functional or pseudogenic. Donor age, sex, ethnicity and CMV serostatus were collected together with the repertoire data. A later genetic analysis took genome-wide SNP genotypes for 398 of the 666 donors and used that subset as a discovery cohort. Every discovery cohort repertoire had been produced on one sequencing platform. Both class I and class II loci were covered by HLA typing, at four-digit resolution. Typing coverage varied by locus: roughly 629-630 donors for A, B, C, DRB1 and DQB1; roughly 520 for DQA1; approximately 610 for DPA1; approximately 450 for DPB1. A few DR-DQ haplotypes were handled as single units for association and clustering because linkage in the cohort was strong. On average, roughly 240,000 unique TCR beta nucleotide sequences were sequenced per donor among a few hundred genotyped donors of the cohort, with around 19% of those sequences being non-productive.

To prepare the library, the immunoSEQ multiplex PCR assay was applied. A mixture of 60 forward primers for TCR Vbeta segments and 13 reverse primers for TCR Jbeta segments was used in the multiplex PCR. A multiplex PCR assay on genomic DNA amplified the CDR3 region of rearranged TCR beta genes. Amplified TCR beta libraries were sequenced as 87-base-pair reads on the Illumina HiSeq System. Processing in the source paper ran as follows. In a later analysis, 77 million or so unique TCR beta chains were counted across the roughly 610 repertoires, and about 10 million of these chains were shared by at least two donors. Raw reads were error-corrected and collapsed into unique sequences by a nearest-neighbor algorithm in which closely related sequences were merged to remove PCR and sequencing errors. To assign V, D and J gene segments, CDR3 sequences were aligned to IMGT reference sequences. For a sequence to be retained, a match of at least six nucleotides was required to both a V gene segment and a J gene segment. Rearrangements were called productive when the CDR3 lacked stop codons and stayed in frame with V and J; all others were non-productive. Following IMGT convention, CDR3 was defined as the stretch from the second conserved V-encoded cysteine up to the conserved J-encoded phenylalanine. In an earlier analysis of around 540 of the donors, sequences lacking an unambiguous match to a single V gene segment were excluded. In an earlier analysis of 450 to 700 of the donors, V segments were called functional above 56.7% productive rearrangements and were called segregating when the between-donor standard deviation exceeded 5%. A statistical classification framework was built for diagnosing cytomegalovirus status from the catalog of TCR beta chain sequences. A later analysis assigned V and J genes by comparing TCR nucleotide sequences with IMGT/GENE-DB human TR gene sequences. In a later analysis, CDR3 sequences and most-parsimonious VDJ recombination scenarios were assigned using the TCRdist pipeline. A later analysis defined each TCR beta chain by its CDR3 amino acid sequence plus V-gene family, and excluded reads lacking a unique V-gene family. To address suspected cross-contamination and a sequencing artifact, a later analysis removed a few hundred highly shared, low-generation-probability nucleotide sequences. In a later analysis, a clonal expansion index was calculated for each public chain from normalized within-repertoire ranks of inferred template counts. In a later analysis, generation probabilities were computed using a VDJ recombination model fitted to out-of-frame rearrangements, and the results were checked against IGoR. Hypergeometric tests were used in a later analysis to score TCR-TCR, TCR-HLA and TCR-CMV co-occurrence, with a repertoire-size bias correction applied to the TCR pairs. To estimate false discovery rates, a later analysis permuted the HLA or CMV assignments 20 times. A later analysis grouped co-occurring TCRs with DBSCAN, adding TCRdist sequence similarity when clustering within HLA-allele-positive subsets. For co-occurrence clustering, repertoires with fewer than 30,000 or more than 120,000 public chains were excluded, along with a handful of repertoires with anomalous nucleotide sharing. This immuneACCESS table, as held by TCRdb, lists in-frame sequences with V and J called but not all clones. Of the missing ones, under half trace to an unresolved V gene in checked studies; the others have no known cause. V and J calls plus clone size are reproduced from that table; the DNA served to infer D and trimming. Within this sample are about 130,000 clones, with just under 75% of them counted one time only. The top ten constitute under 5.5% of the sample.

The cohort was made up of approximately 700 healthy bone marrow donors. Cohort members were all nominally healthy when sampled, although unrecorded immune exposures were likely present. The donor tested CMV seropositive and was one of the 289 seropositive cohort members. A peripheral blood sample was collected from each donor, and TCR beta sequencing was performed on peripheral blood mononuclear cells. The Qiagen DNeasy Blood Extraction Kit was used to extract genomic DNA from the blood cell samples. The CDR3, cysteine through phenylalanine, is 16 amino acids long. Only the CDR3 DNA is retained, 48 bases long and in frame from the first base. From the germline V gene, CDR1 is MNHEY and CDR2 is SVGAGI. Study-wide conclusions, independent of this receptor: The classifier was reported to diagnose cytomegalovirus status with high specificity and sensitivity in both the original cohort and the validation cohort. A later analysis found that HLA-associated TCR beta chains were more clonally expanded and had lower generation probabilities than equally common non-associated chains. The study listed 164 TCR beta chains as associated with cytomegalovirus. Compared with the 666-donor mean, donors in an Asian-associated ancestry cluster had fewer N-insertions in productive TCRs, according to a later genetic analysis. Specific HLA alleles were associated with 16,951 TCR beta sequences at a false discovery rate of 0.05 in a later analysis. Correlated functional status among segregating V segments might be attributable to linkage disequilibrium, but an unknown experimental factor could not be ruled out. The sequencing pipeline was judged likely to have produced a cluster of highly shared sequence variants as a technical artifact. Three of the identified cytomegalovirus-associated TCR beta chains were confirmed in vitro to be specific for cytomegalovirus antigens. Across donors, most TCR sequences were observed very rarely, whereas some public TCRs were present in many individuals. Strong co-occurrence of HLA alleles, especially DR and DQ, made assigning TCR associations to individual alleles difficult. A later analysis found that TCR association rates varied across HLA loci, with DRB1 alleles showing the most associated TCRs and HLA-C alleles the fewest. The only immune exposure information available for the cohort was CMV serostatus. Roughly uniform sequencing depth across donors was assumed in presence/absence analyses, although this assumption may not hold. Because HLA typing was missing for some donors at each locus, association tests included only the typed subset. A later genetic analysis associated a missense DCLRE1C variant with V-gene and J-gene trimming of TCR beta chains, and an independent cohort replicated the association. A further reported finding was that TCR beta sequences accurately predicted the HLA-A and HLA-B alleles for most subjects in the first cohort. Some IMGT-functional V segments, including TRBV6-2 and TRBV6-3, could not be told apart with the 87-base-pair reads, so those segments were excluded. Most CMV-associated TCR beta chains appeared to be HLA-restricted in a later analysis, and the HLA associations seemed to be driven largely by CMV exposure. Because counts were too low, seventeen rarely observed V segments, including chromosome 9 orphons, were left out of the earlier analysis of a few hundred of the donors. In an earlier analysis of over 550 of the donors, most TCR beta V segments were observed in productive rearrangements about 90% or about 30% of the time, broadly matching IMGT annotations. According to the authors, the approach could potentially be generalized to other disease states and immunological phenotypes. In a later analysis, several top co-occurrence clusters were reported to appear linked to parvovirus B19, influenza, CMV and Epstein-Barr virus. The cohort was sequenced for TCR beta chains only, and without alpha or paired-chain data the features that could be detected were limited.

The sequenced material came from PBMCs. This receptor was taken from a man in his sixties in good health and CMV-seropositive. This receptor chain uses TRBV6-5 and TRBJ2-1; possibly the D gene is TRBD1, per 6 matching bases. The CDR3 protein is CASSYSQGLYMDEQFF. The nucleotides read TGTGCCAGCAGCTACTCACAGGGCCTCTACATGGATGAGCAGTTCTTC.